This T cell receptor beta chain was identified during a study of shared clonotypes between healthy human individuals. Study results and limitations: Sample collection involved blood only; tissue repertoires are likely different. Compared with memory subsets, naive subsets generally had larger estimated richness.

This CDR3 spans 15 amino acids. Germline V gene sequence: CDR1 LGHNA, CDR2 YNFKEQ. The V and J ends lost 3 bases and 8 bases respectively, with 16 bases between them. The sorted-subset replicate PCRs were given about 210 ng DNA, which is 30,000 or so T cell genomes. Sequencing used immunoSEQ multiplex PCR; TCRdb keeps in-frame clones, though not all of them. The sample has about 2.3 million clones, roughly 90% seen once. On this clone: Its antigen is not identified.

The specimen was naive CD4+ T cells from PBMCs. Subset noted: CD45RA+ positively selected. The receptor was derived from a man aged 18-30 years in good health. Some clones in this sample may be carry-over from other donors' samples. The chain links TRBV4-2 to TRBJ1-4, with TRBD1 as a possible D gene (5 bases). This chain's CDR3 is CASSQDRDRREKLFF. The CDR3 DNA is TGTGCCAGCAGCCAGGACCGGGACCGCCGCGAAAAACTGTTTTTT.